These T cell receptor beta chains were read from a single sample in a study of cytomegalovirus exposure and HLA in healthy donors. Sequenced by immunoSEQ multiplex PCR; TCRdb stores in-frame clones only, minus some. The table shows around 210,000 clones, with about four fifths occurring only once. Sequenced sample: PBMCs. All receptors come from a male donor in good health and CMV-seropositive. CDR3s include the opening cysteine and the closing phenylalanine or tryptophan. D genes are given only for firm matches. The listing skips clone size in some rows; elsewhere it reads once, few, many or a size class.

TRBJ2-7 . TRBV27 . TGTGCCAGCAGTCCCCGAAATCCCGGACTTTCCTACGAGCAGTACTTC CASSPRNPGLSYEQYF
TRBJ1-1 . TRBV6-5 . TGTGCCAGCACCAGGGGCACTGAAGCTTTCTTT CASTRGTEAFF
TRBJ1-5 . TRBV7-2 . TGTGCCAGCAGCTCCCGGGGGGGGGAGAGTCAGCCCCAGCATTTT CASSSRGGESQPQHF
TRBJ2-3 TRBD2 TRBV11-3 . TGTGCCAGCAGCTTAAACCCTTCGGGGGGGGATACGCAGTATTTT CASSLNPSGGDTQYF
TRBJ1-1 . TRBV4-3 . TGCGCCAGCAGCCCGGACAGAACGAACACTGAAGCTTTCTTT CASSPDRTNTEAFF
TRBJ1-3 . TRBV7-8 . TGTGCCAGCAGCCCACAGGGAAGACCCTCTGGAAACACCATATATTTT CASSPQGRPSGNTIYF
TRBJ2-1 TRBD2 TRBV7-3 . TGTGCCAGCAGCTTAATAGCGGGAGGAGGTGTCGGGCAGTTCTTC CASSLIAGGGVGQFF
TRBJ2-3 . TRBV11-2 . TGTGCCAGCAGCCACTCCGGGACAGATACGCAGTATTTT CASSHSGTDTQYF
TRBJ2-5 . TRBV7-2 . TGTGCCAGCAGCTTAGGGCCAGTTGTAGAGACCCAGTACTTC CASSLGPVVETQYF
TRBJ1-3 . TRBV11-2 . TGTGCCAGCAGCCAGGTGGGGGCTAGCGGAAACACCATATATTTT CASSQVGASGNTIYF
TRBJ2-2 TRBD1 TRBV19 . TGTGCCAGTAGAAGGGACAGGATTATCACCGGGGAGCTGTTTTTT CASRRDRIITGELFF
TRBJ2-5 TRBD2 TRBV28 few TGTGCCAGCAGTTCAATTAGCGGGAGGGAAGAGACCCAGTACTTC CASSSISGREETQYF
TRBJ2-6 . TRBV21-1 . TGTGCCAGCACCCCATTTAGGCAGGACTCTGGGGCCAACGTCCTGACTTTC CASTPFRQDSGANVLTF
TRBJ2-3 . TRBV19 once TGTGCGACGGGCGGGGGCACAGATACGCAGTATTTT CATGGGTDTQYF
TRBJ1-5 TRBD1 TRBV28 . TGTGCCAGCAGTCCCGGGACAGGGGGCTCTCAGCCCCAGCATTTT CASSPGTGGSQPQHF
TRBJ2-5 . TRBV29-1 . TGCAGCGTTGCGCGGGACCCAATGGGAGAGACCCAGTACTTC CSVARDPMGETQYF
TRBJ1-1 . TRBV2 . TGTGCCAGCAGTCTTCAGGGAGGAGGCACTGAAGCTTTCTTT CASSLQGGGTEAFF
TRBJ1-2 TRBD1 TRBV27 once TGTGCCAGCAATACAGGGGGGAGAGGCTACACCTTC CASNTGGRGYTF
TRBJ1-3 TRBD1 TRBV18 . TGTGCCAGCCGAACCACGGGACAGGGTTCGGGAAACACCATATATTTT CASRTTGQGSGNTIYF
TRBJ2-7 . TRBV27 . TGTGCCAGCAGTTTGGGCCACGAGCAGTACTTC CASSLGHEQYF
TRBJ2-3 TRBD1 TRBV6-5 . TGTGCCAGCAGTTGGACAGGGGACAGTAGCACAGATACGCAGTATTTT CASSWTGDSSTDTQYF
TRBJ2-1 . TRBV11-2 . TGTGCCAGCAGCTTAGGTGGTAGTACTCTTTACAATGAGCAGTTCTTC CASSLGGSTLYNEQFF
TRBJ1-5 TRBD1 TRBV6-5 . TGTGCCAGCAGTTACTCAAACAGGGGGAGTCAGCCCCAGCATTTT CASSYSNRGSQPQHF
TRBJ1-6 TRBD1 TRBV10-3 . TGTGCCATCAGTGAGGGGACAGGAGTCGAGTCACCCCTCCACTTT CAISEGTGVESPLHF
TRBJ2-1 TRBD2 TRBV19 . TGTGCCAGCCAAATGGACGGGGGGGCCCCCAATGAGCAGTTCTTC CASQMDGGAPNEQFF
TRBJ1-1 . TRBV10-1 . TGCGCCGGCACGGTGGGGGGTGAAGCTTTCTTT CAGTVGGEAFF
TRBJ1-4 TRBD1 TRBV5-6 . TGTGCCAGCAGCCCAGGACAGGGTCGCGAAAAACTGTTTTTT CASSPGQGREKLFF
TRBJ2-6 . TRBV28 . TGTGCCAGCAGTTCCAGATGGACTCCCTCTGGGGCCAACGTCCTGACTTTC CASSSRWTPSGANVLTF
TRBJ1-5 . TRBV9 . TGTGCCAGCAGCGTAGGGGACAAAACTCAGCCCCAGCATTTT CASSVGDKTQPQHF
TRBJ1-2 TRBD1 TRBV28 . TGTGCCAGCATCGCGGACAGGGTCTCTGGCTACACCTTC CASIADRVSGYTF
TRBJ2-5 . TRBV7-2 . TGTGCCAGCAGCTTCTCTCAGGGTTTTGGAGAGACCCAGTACTTC CASSFSQGFGETQYF
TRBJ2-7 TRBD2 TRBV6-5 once TGTGCCAGCAGTTACGGGTGGGAGGGATTCTACGAGCAGTACTTC CASSYGWEGFYEQYF
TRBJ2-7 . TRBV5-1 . TGCGCCAGCAGCTTGGAGGGGCAGATCTACGAGCAGTACTTC CASSLEGQIYEQYF
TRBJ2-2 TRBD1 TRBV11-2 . TGTGCCAGCAGCTCCCGGACAGGGACCGGGGAGCTGTTTTTT CASSSRTGTGELFF
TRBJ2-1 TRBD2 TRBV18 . TGTGCCAGCTCTGAGGAGGCTAGCGGCTTAGATGAGCAGTTCTTC CASSEEASGLDEQFF
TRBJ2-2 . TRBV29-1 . TGCAGCGGCCGCTTGGCCTCGTTTGGAGCCGGGGAGCTGTTTTTT CSGRLASFGAGELFF
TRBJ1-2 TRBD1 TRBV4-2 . TGTGCCAGCAGCCAAGAAGGGGACAGGGGGCGACTGGATGGCTACACCTTC CASSQEGDRGRLDGYTF
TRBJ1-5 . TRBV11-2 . TGTGCCAGCAGCTTAAGGGCGGGGGGCAATCAGCCCCAGCATTTT CASSLRAGGNQPQHF
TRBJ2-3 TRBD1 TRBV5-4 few TGTGCCAGCAGCTCAGGACAGGGAAGCACAGATACGCAGTATTTT CASSSGQGSTDTQYF
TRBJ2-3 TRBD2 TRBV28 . TGTGCCAGCAGTTCACCGGGACTAGCCGATACGCAGTATTTT CASSSPGLADTQYF
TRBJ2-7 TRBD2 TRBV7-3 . TGTGCCAGCAGCGCGGGGGGGTCCTCCTACGAGCAGTACTTC CASSAGGSSYEQYF
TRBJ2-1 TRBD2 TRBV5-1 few TGCGCCAGCAGCTGGGGACTAGCGGCTAGCTCCTACAATGAGCAGTTCTTC CASSWGLAASSYNEQFF
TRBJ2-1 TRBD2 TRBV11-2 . TGTGCCACCACAGGGGTAGCGGGAGGCCACGGTGAGCAGTTCTTC CATTGVAGGHGEQFF
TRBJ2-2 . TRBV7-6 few TGTGCCAGCAGCCCCGAAGCCGTTGGGAGGAACACCGGGGAGCTGTTTTTT CASSPEAVGRNTGELFF
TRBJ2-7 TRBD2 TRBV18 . TGTGCCAGCTCACCCCCTGAGGGGGGAGCGGGAGTCTACGAGCAGTACTTC CASSPPEGGAGVYEQYF
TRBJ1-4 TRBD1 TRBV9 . TGTGCCAGCACCCTGGGGGGACAGGAGTATGAAAAACTGTTTTTT CASTLGGQEYEKLFF
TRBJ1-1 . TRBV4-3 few TGCGCCAGCAGCCAAGATCTTAGAGCTGAAGCTTTCTTT CASSQDLRAEAFF
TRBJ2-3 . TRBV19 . TGTGCCAGTAACCAGGGGTACACAGATACGCAGTATTTT CASNQGYTDTQYF